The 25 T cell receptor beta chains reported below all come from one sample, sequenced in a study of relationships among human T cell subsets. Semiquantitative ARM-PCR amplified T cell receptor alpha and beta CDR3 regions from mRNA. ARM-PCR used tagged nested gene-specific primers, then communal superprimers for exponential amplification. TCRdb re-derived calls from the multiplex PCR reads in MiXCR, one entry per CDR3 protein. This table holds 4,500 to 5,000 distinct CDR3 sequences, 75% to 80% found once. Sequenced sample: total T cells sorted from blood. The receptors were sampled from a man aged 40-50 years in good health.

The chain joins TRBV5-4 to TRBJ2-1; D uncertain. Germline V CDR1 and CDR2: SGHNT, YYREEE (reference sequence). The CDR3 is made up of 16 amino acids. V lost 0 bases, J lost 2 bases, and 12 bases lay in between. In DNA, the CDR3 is TGTGCCAGCAGCTTGGCCGCGTCACACCCCTACAATGAGCAGTTCTTC. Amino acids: CASSLAASHPYNEQFF. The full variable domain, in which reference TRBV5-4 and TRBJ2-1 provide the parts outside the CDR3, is ETGVTQSPTHLIKTRGQQVTLRCSSQSGHNTVSWYQQALGQGPQFIFQYYREEENGRGNFPPRFSGLQFPNYSSELNVNALELDDSALYLCASSLAASHPYNEQFFGPGTRLTVL.

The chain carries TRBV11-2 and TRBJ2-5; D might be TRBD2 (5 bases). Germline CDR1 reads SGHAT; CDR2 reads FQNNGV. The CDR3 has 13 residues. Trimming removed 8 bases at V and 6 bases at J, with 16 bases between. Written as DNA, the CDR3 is TGTGCCAGCGGCCCATTGCGGGTTCAGACCCAGTACTTC. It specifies CASGPLRVQTQYF.

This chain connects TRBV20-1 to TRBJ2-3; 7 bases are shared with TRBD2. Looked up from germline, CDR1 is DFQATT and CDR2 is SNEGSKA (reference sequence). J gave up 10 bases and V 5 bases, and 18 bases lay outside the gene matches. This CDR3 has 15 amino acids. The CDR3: CSAPPAGTSSFAQYF. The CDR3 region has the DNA TGCAGTGCTCCACCAGCGGGAACCTCCAGTTTCGCGCAGTATTTT.

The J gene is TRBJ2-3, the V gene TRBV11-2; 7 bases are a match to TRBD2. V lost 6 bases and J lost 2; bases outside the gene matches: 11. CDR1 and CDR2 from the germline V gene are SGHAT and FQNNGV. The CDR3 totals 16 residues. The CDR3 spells CASRRGLPAPTDTQYF. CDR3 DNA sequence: TGTGCCAGCAGGAGGGGACTACCGGCCCCCACAGATACGCAGTATTTT.

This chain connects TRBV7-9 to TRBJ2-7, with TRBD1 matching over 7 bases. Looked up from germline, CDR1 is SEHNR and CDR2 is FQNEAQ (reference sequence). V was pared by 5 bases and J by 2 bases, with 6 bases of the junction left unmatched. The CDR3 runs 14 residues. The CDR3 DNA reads TGTGCCAGCAGCCTGGACAGGTCTCCCTACGAGCAGTACTTC. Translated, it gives CASSLDRSPYEQYF.

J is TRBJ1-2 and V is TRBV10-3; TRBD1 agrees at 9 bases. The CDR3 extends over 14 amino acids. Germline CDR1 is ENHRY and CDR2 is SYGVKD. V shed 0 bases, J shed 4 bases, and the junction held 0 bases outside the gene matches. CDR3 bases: TGTGCCATCAGTGAGTCGGGACAGGGCTATGGCTACACCTTC. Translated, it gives CAISESGQGYGYTF.

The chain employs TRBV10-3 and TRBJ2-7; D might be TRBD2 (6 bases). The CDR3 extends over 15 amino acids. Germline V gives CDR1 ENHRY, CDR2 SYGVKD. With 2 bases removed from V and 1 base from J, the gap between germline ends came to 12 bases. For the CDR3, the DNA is TGTGCCATCAGTGAGGCTGAGCGGGCATCCTACGAGCAGTACTTC. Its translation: CAISEAERASYEQYF.

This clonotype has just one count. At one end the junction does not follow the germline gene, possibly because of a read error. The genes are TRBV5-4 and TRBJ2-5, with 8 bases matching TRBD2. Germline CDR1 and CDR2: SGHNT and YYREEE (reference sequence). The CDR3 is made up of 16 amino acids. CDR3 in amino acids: CASSGMLAGRGETQYF. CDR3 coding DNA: TGCGCCAGCAGCGGGATGTTAGCGGGGAGAGGAGAGACCCAGTACTTC. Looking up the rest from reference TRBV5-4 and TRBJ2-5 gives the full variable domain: ETGVTQSPTHLIKTRGQQVTLRCSSQSGHNTVSWYQQALGQGPQFIFQYYREEENGRGNFPPRFSGLQFPNYSSELNVNALELDDSALYLCASSGMLAGRGETQYFGPGTRLLVL.

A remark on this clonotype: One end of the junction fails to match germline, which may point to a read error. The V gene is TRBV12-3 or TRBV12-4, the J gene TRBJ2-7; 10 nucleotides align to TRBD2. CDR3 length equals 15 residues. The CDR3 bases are TGTGCCAGCAGTTTGGCTGGGCTAGCGGGAGTCGAGCAATACTTC. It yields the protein CASSLAGLAGVEQYF.

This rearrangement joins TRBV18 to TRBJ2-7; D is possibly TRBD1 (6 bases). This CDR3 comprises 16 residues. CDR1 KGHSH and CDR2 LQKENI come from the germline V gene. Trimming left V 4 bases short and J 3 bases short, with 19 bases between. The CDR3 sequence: CASSLTGTTNDYEQYF. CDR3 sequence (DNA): TGTGCCAGCTCACTTACCGGGACAACCAATGACTACGAGCAGTACTTC.

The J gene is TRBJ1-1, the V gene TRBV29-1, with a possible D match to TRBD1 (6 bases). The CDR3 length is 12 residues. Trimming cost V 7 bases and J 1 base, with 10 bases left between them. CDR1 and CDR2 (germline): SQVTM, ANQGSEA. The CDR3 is CSAGAANTEAFF. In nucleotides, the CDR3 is TGCAGCGCGGGGGCTGCGAACACTGAAGCTTTCTTT.

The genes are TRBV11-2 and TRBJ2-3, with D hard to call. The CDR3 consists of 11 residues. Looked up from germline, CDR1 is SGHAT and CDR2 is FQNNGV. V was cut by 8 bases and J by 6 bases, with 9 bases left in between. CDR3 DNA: TGTGCCAGCTTCTCGATGGATACGCAGTATTTT. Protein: CASFSMDTQYF.

Here the CDR3 reads CASRGLPGQGAPGSHEQYF. The CDR3 DNA is TGTGCCAGCAGGGGACTACCGGGACAGGGGGCTCCGGGATCCCACGAGCAGTACTTC. The chain combines TRBV5-5 with TRBJ2-7; TRBD1 matches at 12 bases. Trimming cost V 5 bases and J 5 bases; bases outside gene matches: 20. CDR3 size: 19 residues. The germline gives CDR1 SGHKS, CDR2 YYEKEE (reference sequence).

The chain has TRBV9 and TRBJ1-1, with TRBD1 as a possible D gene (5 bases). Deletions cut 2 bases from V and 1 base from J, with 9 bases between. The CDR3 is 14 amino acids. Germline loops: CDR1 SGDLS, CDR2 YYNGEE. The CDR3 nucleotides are TGTGCCAGCAGCGTCCAGGGCGGGAACACTGAAGCTTTCTTT. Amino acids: CASSVQGGNTEAFF. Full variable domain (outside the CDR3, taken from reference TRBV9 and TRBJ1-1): DSGVTQTPKHLITATGQRVTLRCSPRSGDLSVYWYQQSLDQGLQFLIQYYNGEERAKGNILERFSAQQFPDLHSELNLSSLELGDSALYFCASSVQGGNTEAFFGQGTRLTVV.

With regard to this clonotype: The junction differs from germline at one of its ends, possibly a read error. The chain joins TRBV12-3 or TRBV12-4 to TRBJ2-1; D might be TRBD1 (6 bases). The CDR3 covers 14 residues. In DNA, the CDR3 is TGTGCCAGCAGTTTGGACAGAATATACAATGAGCAGCTCTTC. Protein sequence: CASSLDRIYNEQLF.

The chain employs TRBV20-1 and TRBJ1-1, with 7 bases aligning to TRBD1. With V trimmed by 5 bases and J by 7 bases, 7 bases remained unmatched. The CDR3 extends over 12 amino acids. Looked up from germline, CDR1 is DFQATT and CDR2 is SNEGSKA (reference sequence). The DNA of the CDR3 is TGCAGTGCTGAGCAGGGGGGCTTTGAAGCTTTCTTT. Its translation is CSAEQGGFEAFF.

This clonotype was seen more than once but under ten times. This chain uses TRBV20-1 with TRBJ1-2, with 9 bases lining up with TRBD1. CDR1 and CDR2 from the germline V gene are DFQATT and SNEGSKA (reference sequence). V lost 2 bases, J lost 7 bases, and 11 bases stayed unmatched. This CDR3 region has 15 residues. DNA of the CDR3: TGCAGTGCTAGACTAACAGGGGGCGGAAGAACTGGCTACACCTTC. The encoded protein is CSARLTGGGRTGYTF.

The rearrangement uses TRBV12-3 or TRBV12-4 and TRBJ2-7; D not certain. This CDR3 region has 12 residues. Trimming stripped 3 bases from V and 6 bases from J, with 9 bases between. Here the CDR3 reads CASSLWRTEQYF. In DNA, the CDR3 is TGTGCCAGCAGTTTGTGGAGAACCGAGCAGTACTTC.

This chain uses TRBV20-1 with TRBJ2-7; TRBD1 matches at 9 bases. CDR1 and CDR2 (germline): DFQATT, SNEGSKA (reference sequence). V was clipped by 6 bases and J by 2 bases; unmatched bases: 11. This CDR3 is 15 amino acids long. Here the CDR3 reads CSALTPGQGPYEQYF. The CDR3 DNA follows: TGCAGTGCCCTGACTCCGGGACAGGGACCCTACGAGCAGTACTTC.

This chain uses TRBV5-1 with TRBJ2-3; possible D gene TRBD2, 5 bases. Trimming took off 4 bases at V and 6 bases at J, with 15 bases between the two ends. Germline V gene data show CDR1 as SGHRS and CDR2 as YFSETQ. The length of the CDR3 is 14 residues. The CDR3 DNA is TGCGCCAGCAGCCTTCTCCAGCGCGGGGATACGCAGTATTTT. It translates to CASSLLQRGDTQYF. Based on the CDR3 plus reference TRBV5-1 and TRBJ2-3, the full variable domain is KAGVTQTPRYLIKTRGQQVTLSCSPISGHRSVSWYQQTPGQGLQFLFEYFSETQRNKGNFPGRFSGRQFSNSRSEMNVSTLELGDSALYLCASSLLQRGDTQYFGPGTRLTVL.

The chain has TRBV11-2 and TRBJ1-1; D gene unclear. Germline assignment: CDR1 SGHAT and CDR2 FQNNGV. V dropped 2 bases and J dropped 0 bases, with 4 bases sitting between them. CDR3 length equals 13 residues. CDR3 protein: CASSLNVNTEAFF. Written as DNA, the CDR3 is TGTGCCAGCAGCTTAAATGTGAACACTGAAGCTTTCTTT.

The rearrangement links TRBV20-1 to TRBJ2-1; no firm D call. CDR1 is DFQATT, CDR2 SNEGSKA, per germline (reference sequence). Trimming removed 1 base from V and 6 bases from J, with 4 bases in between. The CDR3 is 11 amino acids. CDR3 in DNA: TGCAGTGCTAGAGTCGGCAATGAGCAGTTCTTC. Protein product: CSARVGNEQFF.

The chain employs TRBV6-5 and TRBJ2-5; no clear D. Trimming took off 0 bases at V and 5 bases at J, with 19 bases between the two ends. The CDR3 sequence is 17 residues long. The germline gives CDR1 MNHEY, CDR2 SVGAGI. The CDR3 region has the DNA TGTGCCAGCAGTTACTCGAACCCGTCTGACGAGGCGGAGACCCAGTACTTC. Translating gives CASSYSNPSDEAETQYF.

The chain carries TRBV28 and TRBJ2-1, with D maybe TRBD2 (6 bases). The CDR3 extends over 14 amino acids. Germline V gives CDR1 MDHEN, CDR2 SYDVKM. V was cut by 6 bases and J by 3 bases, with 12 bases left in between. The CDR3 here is CASSSRDFYNEQFF. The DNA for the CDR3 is TGTGCCAGCAGCTCCAGGGACTTCTACAATGAGCAGTTCTTC.

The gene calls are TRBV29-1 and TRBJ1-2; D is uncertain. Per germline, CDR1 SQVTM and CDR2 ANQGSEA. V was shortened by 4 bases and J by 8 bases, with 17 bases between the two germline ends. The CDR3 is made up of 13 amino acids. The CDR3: CSVVFPDGMGYTF. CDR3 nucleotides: TGCAGCGTTGTTTTCCCCGACGGTATGGGCTACACCTTC.